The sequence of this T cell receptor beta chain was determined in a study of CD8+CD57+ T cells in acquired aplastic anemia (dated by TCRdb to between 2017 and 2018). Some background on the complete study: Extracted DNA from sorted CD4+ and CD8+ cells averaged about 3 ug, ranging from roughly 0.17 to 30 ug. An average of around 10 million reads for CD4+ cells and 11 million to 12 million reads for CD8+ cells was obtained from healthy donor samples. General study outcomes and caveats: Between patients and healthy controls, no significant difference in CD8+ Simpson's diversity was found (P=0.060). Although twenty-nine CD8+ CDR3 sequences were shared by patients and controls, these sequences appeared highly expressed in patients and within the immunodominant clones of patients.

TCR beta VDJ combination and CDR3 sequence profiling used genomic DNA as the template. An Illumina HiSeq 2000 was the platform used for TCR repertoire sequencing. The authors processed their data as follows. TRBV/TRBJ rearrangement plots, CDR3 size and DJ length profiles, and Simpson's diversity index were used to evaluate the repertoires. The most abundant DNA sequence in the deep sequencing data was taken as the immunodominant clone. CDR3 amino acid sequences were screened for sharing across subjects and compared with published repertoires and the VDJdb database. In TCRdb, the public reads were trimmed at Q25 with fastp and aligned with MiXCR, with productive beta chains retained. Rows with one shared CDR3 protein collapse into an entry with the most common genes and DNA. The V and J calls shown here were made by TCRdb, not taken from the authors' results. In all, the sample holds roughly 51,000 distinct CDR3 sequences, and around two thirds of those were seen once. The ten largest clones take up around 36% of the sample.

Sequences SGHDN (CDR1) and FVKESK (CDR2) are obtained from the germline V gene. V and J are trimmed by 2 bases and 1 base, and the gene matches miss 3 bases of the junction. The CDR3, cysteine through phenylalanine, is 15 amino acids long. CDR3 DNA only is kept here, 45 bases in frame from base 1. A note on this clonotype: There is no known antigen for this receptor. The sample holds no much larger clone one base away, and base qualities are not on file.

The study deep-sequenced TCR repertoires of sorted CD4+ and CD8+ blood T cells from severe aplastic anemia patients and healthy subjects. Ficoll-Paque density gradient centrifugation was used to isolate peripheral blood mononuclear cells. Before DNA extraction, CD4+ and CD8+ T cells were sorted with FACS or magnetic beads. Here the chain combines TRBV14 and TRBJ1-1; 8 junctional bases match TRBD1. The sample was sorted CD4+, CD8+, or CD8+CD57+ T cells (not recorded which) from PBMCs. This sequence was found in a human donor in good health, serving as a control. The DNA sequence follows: TGTGCCAGCAGCCAACGGACAGGGTCGAACACTGAAGCTTTCTTT. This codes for CASSQRTGSNTEAFF. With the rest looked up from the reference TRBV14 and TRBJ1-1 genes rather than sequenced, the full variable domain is EAGVTQFPSHSVIEKGQTVTLRCDPISGHDNLYWYRRVMGKEIKFLLHFVKESKQDESGMPNNRFLAERTGGTYSTLKVQPAELEDSGVYFCASSQRTGSNTEAFFGQGTRLTVV.